This TCR beta chain stems from a study of regulatory T cells in long-lasting Graves disease. This clonotype was observed many times. Time point in this sample: newly diagnosed GD, antithyroid drugs for less than 3 months. Following extraction of RNA from PBMCs, that RNA was used to make the TCR library. The CDR3 length is 15 residues. Looked up from germline, CDR1 is MDHEN and CDR2 is SYDVKM. V gave up 7 bases and J gave up 3 bases; unmatched junction bases: 11. Arm-PCR of CDR3 regions and iRepertoire HTBI primers were used to build TCR beta libraries. TCRdb re-analysed the multiplex PCR reads in MiXCR, keeping a single row per CDR3 protein. The sample shows 360,000 or so distinct CDR3 sequences, 15% to 20% of them seen only once. This sample also appeared in a second study, on T cells in Graves' hyperthyroidism and ophthalmopathy. That paper adds: Most thyroid clonotypes that were expanded above 0.001 also turned up in blood.

Sequenced here: peripheral blood mononuclear cells (PBMCs), sampled at new diagnosis, from a patient treated with antithyroid drugs. The source is a man aged 35 to 55 with Graves disease. The chain has TRBV28 and TRBJ1-1; 7 positions match TRBD1. CDR3 DNA: TGTGCCAGCACCCTAAGTAGGGGGCGAGACACTGAAGCTTTCTTT. Translation: CASTLSRGRDTEAFF. Supplemented by reference TRBV28 and TRBJ1-1, the full variable domain reads DVKVTQSSRYLVKRTGEKVFLECVQDMDHENMFWYRQDPGLGLRLIYFSYDVKMKEKGDIPEGYSVSREKKERFSLILESASTNQTSMYLCASTLSRGRDTEAFFGQGTRLTVV.